The rows below give T cell receptor beta chains drawn from one sample of a study of CD8 T cells in ankylosing spondylitis. TCRdb re-called the 5' RACE reads with MiXCR, one entry per CDR3 protein. This sample has 750,000 to 850,000 distinct CDR3 sequences, with approximately 10% found just once. The sample was blood, either unsorted or a sorted T cell fraction (not recorded which). All receptors derive from a male donor with ankylosing spondylitis. Each CDR3 is given without its conserved first and last residue. Clone size is shown for a subset of rows, as once, few, many or a class of expanded clone.

TRBV20-1	few	SARQSVMNTEAF
TRBV19	few	ASSNRGGGPYSNQPQH
TRBV28	.	ASTPSHYGYT
TRBV4-2	many	ASSQDRQEKLF
TRBV20-1	.	SARHGAGYNEQF
TRBV5-1	few	ASSSTIPKGNEQF
TRBV5-6	few	ASPFRGLAGAFSSYEQY
TRBV18	.	ASSPLRQDNQPQH
TRBV7-3	.	ASSYSRDRDTGELF
TRBV7-2	.	ASSIDTYNEQF
TRBV20-1	few	SASLDGSSYEQY
TRBV10-3	many	AISTIPVSLTDEKLF
TRBV7-2	.	ASSLKPGELNEQF
TRBV20-1	few	SASIGTEAF
TRBV5-1	.	ASSSYGELF
TRBV3-1	few	ASSQSDSSYEQY
TRBV30	few	AWTDGFTGYT
TRBV20-1	many	SATRPRPGETQY
TRBV29-1	many	SVHRGRGEQY
TRBV6-2/TRBV6-3	many	ASSRGLQETQY
TRBV5-1	many	ASSLVGRDYGYT
TRBV29-1	.	SVEEAPKWDEQF
TRBV7-2	few	ASSPQSGTGYEQY
TRBV16	.	ASSQLRESTDTQY
TRBV11-3	.	ASSQGVRRYQETQY
TRBV11-2	.	ASSSSGTVFGTQY
TRBV12-3/TRBV12-4	many	ASSLRTGGDYGYT
TRBV18	few	ASSPQTENTEAF
TRBV20-1	.	SAISSFGTDTQY
TRBV4-3	few	ASSQAVVRGQETQY
TRBV4-2	.	ASSQPGLAGGEQETQY
TRBV10-3	.	AIRDTNNYGYT
TRBV6-2/TRBV6-3	.	ASSRDELGELF
TRBV7-9	few	ASSSRSGWAEETQY
TRBV20-1	.	SASEGLAGFYEQY
TRBV20-1	.	SARAFLQYYGYT
TRBV11-1	.	ASSLVALSYNEQF
TRBV5-1	few	ASSLPGSLEGYT
TRBV29-1	few	SVVRDSSYGYT
TRBV6-1	many	ASSPRGGGLREQF
TRBV7-2	.	ASSFLGTGDYGYT
TRBV19	.	ASSTGQWRRSTEAF